This passage covers 21 T cell receptor beta chains from one sample sequenced in a study of T cells in Graves' hyperthyroidism and ophthalmopathy. Authors of the study amplified TCR beta CDR3 regions from RNA transcripts. With the HTBI primer set, the TCR CDR3 went through a first round of RT-PCR. TCRdb re-derived calls from the multiplex PCR reads in MiXCR, one entry per CDR3 protein. The table lists under 650,000 distinct CDR3 sequences, about a sixth of them singletons, with 3.8% in the top ten. Source material: blood. The source is a woman in her twenties or thirties with Graves' hyperthyroidism.

This clonotype was seen at least ten times. The chain is built from TRBV6-1 and TRBJ2-7; 9 bases line up with TRBD1. Germline CDR1 and CDR2: MNHNS and SASEGT. The V gene end was trimmed by 6 bases and the J gene end by 2 bases; junction bases not matched to a gene: 5. The CDR3 is made up of 14 amino acids. The CDR3 sequence: CASRRGQGTYEQYF. The CDR3 DNA reads as TGTGCCAGCAGGAGAGGACAGGGGACCTACGAGCAGTACTTC.

This clonotype was counted many times. The chain employs TRBV12-3 or TRBV12-4 and TRBJ1-2; TRBD1 aligns across 8 bases. This CDR3 is 17 amino acids long. Trimming at V came to 3 bases and at J to 0 bases, leaving 9 bases not matched to a gene. The CDR3 loop reads CASSFRTGSMTNYGYTF. Written as DNA, the CDR3 is TGTGCCAGCAGTTTTCGGACAGGGAGTATGACTAACTATGGCTACACCTTC.

The chain links TRBV4-3 to TRBJ2-1, with 12 bases aligning to TRBD2. The V gene end was trimmed by 0 bases and the J gene end by 9 bases; junction bases not matched to a gene: 12. The CDR3 has 18 residues. Germline lookup yields CDR1 LGHNA and CDR2 YSLEER. CDR3 region: CASSQDILAGGIRGEQFF. In DNA, the CDR3 is TGCGCCAGCAGCCAAGATATACTAGCGGGAGGCATTCGGGGTGAGCAGTTCTTC.

This clonotype has a handful of counts. The chain employs TRBV18 and TRBJ2-7; TRBD1 matches at 11 bases. The germline V gene has CDR1 KGHSH and CDR2 LQKENI. The CDR3 has 14 amino acids. With 3 bases clipped from V and 5 bases from J, the junction kept 3 bases outside the gene matches. CDR3 sequence: CASSPDRGRNEQYF. CDR3 coding DNA: TGTGCCAGCTCACCGGACAGGGGGCGCAACGAGCAGTACTTC.

This clonotype showed up just a few times. The genes are TRBV7-9 and TRBJ2-1; TRBD1 or TRBD2 may be the D gene (5 bases each). Trimming shortened V by 3 bases and J by 3 bases, and 12 bases separated the two germline ends. Per germline, CDR1 SEHNR and CDR2 FQNEAQ (reference sequence). The CDR3 sequence is 15 residues long. The CDR3: CASSFLRGNYNEQFF. The DNA for the CDR3 is TGTGCCAGCAGCTTTTTGAGGGGCAACTACAATGAGCAGTTCTTC.

Notes on this clonotype: A read error may account for a junction end that differs from germline. The CDR3 DNA reads as TGTGCCAGCTCGAACACAGGTACGCAGTATTTT. This translates into CASSNTGTQYF. The chain combines TRBV18 with TRBJ2-3; D may be TRBD1 (5 bases). Germline CDR1 KGHSH, CDR2 LQKENI. This CDR3 has 11 residues.

This clonotype was detected ten times or more. The V gene is TRBV7-2, the J gene TRBJ2-7, with D perhaps matching TRBD1 (5 bases). This CDR3 contains 13 residues. The V end was cut by 5 bases, the J end by 2 bases, with 10 bases between. From germline, CDR1 is SGHTA and CDR2 FQGNSA. The CDR3 loop is CASSLPTAYEQYF. Written as DNA, the CDR3 is TGTGCCAGCAGCCTTCCGACAGCCTACGAGCAGTACTTC.

The rearrangement uses TRBV6-5 and TRBJ2-1, with D maybe TRBD2 (5 bases). The CDR3 has 15 residues. Deletions cut 5 bases from V and 3 bases from J, with 14 bases between. The germline V gene encodes CDR1 MNHEY and CDR2 SVGAGI. The CDR3 is CASSVLRRHYNEQFF. The CDR3 DNA reads as TGTGCCAGCAGTGTACTCAGGAGGCACTACAATGAGCAGTTCTTC.

The chain is built from TRBV7-9 and TRBJ1-2; 7 nucleotides match TRBD1. The CDR3 loop spans 13 amino acids. Unmatched junction bases numbered 7, after V lost 4 bases and J lost 8 bases. The germline CDR1 and CDR2 sequences are SEHNR and FQNEAQ (reference sequence). The CDR3 nucleotides read TGTGCCAGCAGCTGGGGACAGTCTCACGGCTACACCTTC. Its protein is CASSWGQSHGYTF.

Only a few counts were recorded for this clonotype. This sequence joins TRBV9 and TRBJ2-2; D not certain. The CDR3 is made up of 12 amino acids. CDR1 SGDLS and CDR2 YYNGEE come from the germline V gene. The V end lost 2 bases, the J end lost 4 bases, and 3 bases lay between the germline ends. CDR3 residues: CASSVITGELFF. The CDR3 nucleotides are TGTGCCAGCAGCGTTATCACCGGGGAGCTGTTTTTT. The whole variable domain, remainder taken from reference TRBV9 and TRBJ2-2, is DSGVTQTPKHLITATGQRVTLRCSPRSGDLSVYWYQQSLDQGLQFLIQYYNGEERAKGNILERFSAQQFPDLHSELNLSSLELGDSALYFCASSVITGELFFGEGSRLTVL.

The V gene is TRBV19, the J gene TRBJ2-1; 10 bases line up with TRBD2. V trimming: 4 bases; J trimming: 7 bases; junction bases outside the gene matches: 7. This CDR3 contains 15 residues. Germline V gene lookup returns CDR1 LNHDA and CDR2 SQIVND (reference sequence). In nucleotides, the CDR3 is TGTGCCAGTAGTACCCCGGGACTAGCGACAAATGAGCAGTTCTTC. Protein product: CASSTPGLATNEQFF.

This clonotype showed up many times. The chain is built from TRBV6-1 and TRBJ2-2, with D hard to call. CDR3 size: 12 residues. Trimming stripped 7 bases from V and 4 bases from J, with 7 bases between. In germline, CDR1 is MNHNS, CDR2 SASEGT. The CDR3 here is CASKTSTGELFF. The DNA of the CDR3 is TGTGCCAGCAAAACAAGCACCGGGGAGCTGTTTTTT.

In its sample, this clonotype was seen many times. This chain links TRBV28 with TRBJ2-7; D call uncertain. The CDR3 has 15 amino acids. Looked up from germline, CDR1 is MDHEN and CDR2 is SYDVKM. The ends were cut back, 6 bases at V and 0 bases at J, with 15 bases in the middle. The CDR3 DNA sequence: TGTGCCAGCAGCCCTACAGACTTCAGCTCCTACGAGCAGTACTTC. Protein sequence: CASSPTDFSSYEQYF. Together with reference TRBV28 and TRBJ2-7, the CDR3 gives the full variable domain: DVKVTQSSRYLVKRTGEKVFLECVQDMDHENMFWYRQDPGLGLRLIYFSYDVKMKEKGDIPEGYSVSREKKERFSLILESASTNQTSMYLCASSPTDFSSYEQYFGPGTRLTVT.

This clonotype turned up a few times. The V gene is TRBV10-2, the J gene TRBJ1-2, with TRBD1 identical over 10 bases. Germline trimming cut 8 bases from V and 8 bases from J; bases unmatched to any gene: 14. The CDR3 length is 15 residues. Germline CDR1 reads WSHSY; CDR2 reads SAAADI. The CDR3 nucleotides are TGCGCCAGCGGTACAACGACAGGGGGCTTCTTCGGCTACACCTTC. This sequence encodes CASGTTTGGFFGYTF.

This clonotype came up many times. The chain links TRBV27 to TRBJ2-5; 7 bases map to TRBD1. The CDR3 contains 15 residues. V lost 6 bases to trimming and J lost 5 bases; unmatched junction nucleotides: 12. Germline V CDR1 and CDR2: MNHEY, SMNVEV (reference sequence). The CDR3 reads CASSYQGDGVETQYF. The CDR3 nucleotides are TGTGCCAGCAGCTACCAGGGGGACGGTGTTGAGACCCAGTACTTC.

V and J are TRBV9 and TRBJ2-2; TRBD1 matches at 9 bases. This CDR3 has 16 amino acids. V was clipped by 2 bases and J by 4 bases; unmatched bases: 6. The V gene's germline CDR1 is SGDLS and CDR2 YYNGEE. In nucleotides, the CDR3 is TGTGCCAGCAGCGTTTTGACAGGGGGAAGCACCGGGGAGCTGTTTTTT. It translates to CASSVLTGGSTGELFF.

This clonotype was seen ten or more times. V gene TRBV18 combines with J gene TRBJ1-1; 9 bases agree with TRBD1. This CDR3 spans 13 amino acids. The V gene's germline CDR1 is KGHSH and CDR2 LQKENI. Unmatched junction bases numbered 9, after V lost 6 bases and J lost 10 bases. CDR3 region: CASSTRQGDGAFF. The CDR3 DNA sequence: TGTGCCAGCTCGACTCGACAGGGGGATGGAGCTTTCTTT. Full variable domain (missing parts from reference TRBV18 and TRBJ1-1): NAGVMQNPRHLVRRRGQEARLRCSPMKGHSHVYWYRQLPEEGLKFMVYLQKENIIDESGMPKERFSAEFPKEGPSILRIQQVVRGDSAAYFCASSTRQGDGAFFGQGTRLTVV.

This clonotype was seen ten or more times. This rearrangement joins TRBV3-1 to TRBJ2-3; D call uncertain. Germline loops: CDR1 LGHDT, CDR2 YNNKEL (reference sequence). The V gene lost 4 bases and the J gene lost 0 bases, with 11 bases spanning the gap. The CDR3 loop spans 15 amino acids. The chain's CDR3 is CASSPIRFSTDTQYF. CDR3 in DNA: TGTGCCAGCAGCCCTATTAGATTTAGCACAGATACGCAGTATTTT.

This clonotype showed up many times. V gene TRBV7-2 combines with J gene TRBJ2-1; 9 positions match TRBD2. Germline assignment: CDR1 SGHTA and CDR2 FQGNSA. The CDR3 loop spans 15 amino acids. J gave up 6 bases and V 1 base, and 4 bases lay outside the gene matches. As DNA, the CDR3 is TGTGCCAGCAGCTTAGTTAGCGGGAGTCTCAATGAGCAGTTCTTC. It is translated as CASSLVSGSLNEQFF.

The sample holds many counts of this clonotype. The rearrangement uses TRBV7-2 and TRBJ2-1, with 9 bases that match TRBD2. Germline V CDR1 and CDR2: SGHTA, FQGNSA. This CDR3 comprises 19 residues. V was pared by 0 bases and J by 0 bases, with 9 bases of the junction left unmatched. This chain's CDR3 is CASSLAGVTSGYSYNEQFF. Written as DNA, the CDR3 is TGTGCCAGCAGCTTAGCCGGGGTGACTAGCGGATACTCCTACAATGAGCAGTTCTTC.

This clonotype was found a few times. The genes are TRBV10-1 and TRBJ2-2; D uncertain. This CDR3 has 15 amino acids. Per germline, CDR1 WNHNN and CDR2 SYGVQD (reference sequence). V dropped 0 bases and J dropped 4 bases, with 9 bases sitting between them. The CDR3 DNA follows: TGCGCCAGCAGTGAGTCATTAACGGTCACCGGGGAGCTGTTTTTT. Amino acid sequence: CASSESLTVTGELFF.